The 10 T cell receptor beta chains below were found in one sample sequenced in a study of T cell responses to AZD1222 COVID-19 vaccine. Profiled with immunoSEQ multiplex PCR; TCRdb holds only in-frame clones, not every one. The repertoire has some 250,000 clones, 94% of them found once; the top ten carry 0.5% to 0.65%. The sequenced sample was peripheral blood, obtained 28 days after the second AZD1222 dose. The receptors stem from an adult who received the AZD1222 COVID-19 vaccine.

V and J are TRBV19 and TRBJ1-2; 7 positions match TRBD1. V shed 1 base, J shed 4 bases, and the junction held 15 bases outside the gene matches. This CDR3 comprises 18 residues. The germline gives CDR1 LNHDA, CDR2 SQIVND (reference sequence). CDR3 loop: CASSIGPGTASSRYGYTF. CDR3 DNA: TGTGCCAGTAGTATAGGTCCCGGGACAGCCAGTTCCCGCTATGGCTACACCTTC.

The V call is TRBV21-1, the J call TRBJ1-5; the table's D call, TRBD1, has no DNA check behind it. TRBV21-1 is a known pseudogene. This CDR3 is 16 amino acids long. As DNA, the CDR3 is TGTGCCAGCAGCAAAGGGGGGGGACAGGGCAATCAGCCCCAGCATTTT. Translation: CASSKGGGQGNQPQHF.

This chain joins TRBV4-2 and TRBJ2-7; D might be TRBD1 or TRBD2, each matching 7 bases. The length of the CDR3 is 18 residues. With 4 bases removed from V and 0 bases from J, the gap between germline ends came to 22 bases. Germline V lookup: CDR1 LGHNA, CDR2 YNFKEQ. This chain's CDR3 is CASSRHPGQGDYSYEQYF. CDR3 DNA sequence: TGTGCCAGCAGCCGACACCCTGGGCAGGGGGACTACTCCTACGAGCAGTACTTC.

This sequence joins TRBV27 and TRBJ1-2; 8 bases align to TRBD1. Germline loops: CDR1 MNHEY, CDR2 SMNVEV (reference sequence). V dropped 3 bases and J dropped 4; count of bases not matched to a gene: 7. The CDR3 totals 15 residues. The CDR3 sequence: CASSLGSDRAYGYTF. CDR3 DNA sequence: TGTGCCAGCAGTTTGGGCTCGGACAGGGCCTATGGCTACACCTTC.

This chain connects TRBV6-1 to TRBJ1-5; no firm D call. Germline lookup yields CDR1 MNHNS and CDR2 SASEGT. Trimming took off 4 bases at V and 0 bases at J, with 13 bases between the two ends. The CDR3 totals 16 residues. The DNA for the CDR3 is TGTGCCAGCAGTGGGCGGACGGGCCTTAGCAATCAGCCCCAGCATTTT. It translates to CASSGRTGLSNQPQHF.

This clone appeared a single time. The chain employs TRBV7-2 and TRBJ2-4; the match to TRBD2 covers 13 bases. The CDR3 extends over 17 amino acids. V dropped 1 base and J dropped 2; count of bases not matched to a gene: 2. Germline V gene sequence: CDR1 SGHTA, CDR2 FQGNSA. CDR3: CASSLGGLAGTKNIQYF. As DNA, the CDR3 is TGTGCCAGCAGCTTAGGGGGACTAGCGGGAACCAAAAACATTCAGTACTTC.

This sequence joins TRBV3-1 (or the pseudogene TRBV3-2) and TRBJ1-1, with a possible D match to TRBD1 (5 bases). Trimming pared 1 base from V and 1 base from J, leaving 7 bases between. Germline V gene data show CDR1 as LGHDT and CDR2 as YNNKEL (reference sequence). There are 14 residues in the CDR3. The CDR3 coding sequence is TGTGCCAGCAGCCAAGGCGGACAGAACACTGAAGCTTTCTTT. Amino acids: CASSQGGQNTEAFF.

The chain has TRBV12-5 and TRBJ1-2, with 7 bases lining up with TRBD1. Germline V lookup: CDR1 LGHNT, CDR2 FRNRAP. The CDR3 sequence is 15 residues long. After removal of 1 base from V and 3 bases from J, the junction contained 5 bases not matched to a gene. This CDR3 reads CASGLGQGRDYGYTF. DNA of the CDR3: TGTGCTAGTGGTTTGGGACAGGGCAGGGACTATGGCTACACCTTC.

The chain employs TRBV13 and TRBJ2-2, with 11 bases matching TRBD2. V was clipped by 1 base and J by 3 bases; unmatched bases: 10. Germline V gene data show CDR1 as PRHDT and CDR2 as FYEKMQ (reference sequence). The CDR3 consists of 19 residues. This CDR3 is CASSLESSGRASDTGELFF. CDR3 nucleotide sequence: TGTGCCAGCAGCTTAGAGAGTAGCGGGAGGGCCTCGGACACCGGGGAGCTGTTTTTT.

The chain employs TRBV6-5 and TRBJ2-7; 9 bases align to TRBD1. With V trimmed by 6 bases and J by 9 bases, 15 bases remained unmatched. This CDR3 has 15 amino acids. Per germline, CDR1 MNHEY and CDR2 SVGAGI. The chain's CDR3 is CASSFTAGTGRRQYF. CDR3 sequence (DNA): TGTGCCAGCAGCTTTACTGCCGGGACAGGGCGTCGGCAGTACTTC.